One and the same sample provided the 2 T cell receptor beta chains below, sequenced in a study of OX40 agonist ivuxolimab in advanced cancers. Data came from immunoSEQ multiplex PCR; TCRdb stores just in-frame clones and leaves some out. Of fewer than 45,000 clones detected, approximately 81% appear once; the ten largest clones hold approximately 15%. This sample comprised CD4+ or CD8+ T cells sorted from blood, obtained in a trial of the OX40 agonist ivuxolimab. The receptor source for this set is an adult with an advanced solid tumor such as melanoma, head and neck, liver or kidney cancer.

V gene TRBV27 combines with J gene TRBJ1-5, with D perhaps matching TRBD1 (5 bases). The CDR3 sequence is 14 residues long. In germline, CDR1 is MNHEY, CDR2 SMNVEV (reference sequence). V lost 3 bases to trimming and J lost 5 bases, with 11 bases between them. The CDR3 sequence is CASSFPGADQPQHF. The CDR3, as DNA: TGTGCCAGCAGTTTTCCCGGGGCCGATCAGCCCCAGCATTTT.

This chain's CDR3 is CASSPRVAYEQYF. The CDR3 coding sequence is TGTGCCAGCAGTCCCCGAGTCGCCTACGAGCAGTACTTC. The rearrangement links TRBV6-5 to TRBJ2-7; D is ambiguous. The germline V and J ends were trimmed by 5 bases and 2 bases, with 10 bases remaining between them. Per germline, CDR1 MNHEY and CDR2 SVGAGI. The CDR3 totals 13 residues.